The 30 T cell receptor beta chains presented below share a single source sample, sequenced in a study of CD8+ T cells in alopecia areata. As the sequencing template, cDNA was produced by extracting RNA and reverse transcribing it. Produced via immunoSEQ multiplex PCR; TCRdb's table is partial and in-frame only. The repertoire shows 90,000 to 130,000 clones, none seen only once; the top ten take around 20%. Sequenced: lesional skin. The receptor set was obtained from a C3H/HeJ mouse with alopecia areata. This mouse strain has H2-k as its MHC haplotype.

In its sample, this clone was seen a few times. Gene names follow the mouse nomenclature. The observed sequence ends 4 residues before the CDR3 terminus, with the missing tail filled in from the germline J gene. The V and J genes are TRBV31 and TRBJ2-1; TRBD1 might be the D (5 bases). V lost 1 base and J 0 bases, leaving 7 bases between the germline ends. CDR3 length: 14 amino acids. Germline V gives CDR1 GKSSPN, CDR2 SITVG. The sequenced CDR3 bases are TGTGCCTGGAGTCGACAGAATAACTATGCT. The encoded protein is CAWSRQNNYA. The full CDR3 protein reads CAWSRQNNYAEQFF.

This clone was detected only a few times. TCRdb lists a protein that is different at residue 11 from the translated DNA; the protein given here uses the DNA translation. Germline and genes: mouse. The CDR3 end lies 3 residues beyond the end of the read and is filled in from the germline J gene. The chain recombines TRBV1 with TRBJ1-3; D may be TRBD1 (6 bases). Trimming pared 1 base from V and 3 bases from J, leaving 7 bases between. The CDR3 is 14 residues long. Germline V gives CDR1 NSQYPW, CDR2 LRSPGD (reference sequence). Partial CDR3 DNA: TGCACCTGCAGTGCAGTAGGGGGTGGAAATACG. Translation gives CTCSAVGGGNT. The full CDR3 protein is CTCSAVGGGNTLYF.

Turning to this clone: Gene names refer to mouse genes. The sequence runs out 4 residues before the end of the CDR3; the remainder is reconstructed from the germline J gene. The chain recombines TRBV16 with TRBJ1-1, with TRBD1 matching 8 bases. Germline V gives CDR1 SGHSA, CDR2 FRNQAP. The CDR3 sequence is 16 residues long. The J segment lost 3 bases and the V segment lost 2 bases, leaving 8 bases of the junction unmatched. The CDR3 spells CASSLNRGGKDTEVFF. The CDR3 DNA, read in part, is TGTGCAAGCAGCTTAAACAGGGGGGGAAAAGACACA.

This clone showed up just a few times. Gene names are the mouse ones. The observed sequence ends 4 residues before the CDR3 terminus, with the missing tail filled in from the germline J gene. The V call is TRBV13-3, the J call TRBJ2-7; 7 bases fit TRBD1. The J segment lost 0 bases and the V segment lost 0 bases, leaving 6 bases of the junction unmatched. This CDR3 comprises 16 residues. CDR1 is NNHDY, CDR2 SYVADS, per germline. The sequenced CDR3 bases are TGTGCCAGCAGTGATGCACCGGACAGGAGCTCCTAT. It is translated as CASSDAPDRSSY. From start to end, the CDR3 is CASSDAPDRSSYEQYF.

There are a few counts of this clone. The database protein in TCRdb disagrees with the DNA translation at residue 13; the sequence shown here was translated from the DNA. Gene names are the mouse ones. The read terminates 3 residues before the CDR3 end, so the remaining end is supplied by the germline J gene. The chain recombines TRBV1 with TRBJ1-3, with D perhaps TRBD1 (6 bases). Germline V CDR1 and CDR2: NSQYPW, LRSPGD (reference sequence). With 3 bases removed from V and 0 bases from J, the gap between germline ends came to 12 bases. The CDR3 is 16 residues long. Incomplete CDR3 DNA: TGCACCTGCAGTGCTCCGGGGACAACTTCTGGAAATACG. It yields the protein CTCSAPGTTSGNT. The entire CDR3 reads CTCSAPGTTSGNTLYF.

Of note for this clone: Mouse names are used for the genes. This CDR3 is CASGVWDRNTEVFF. Incomplete CDR3 DNA: TGTGCCAGCGGTGTGTGGGACAGAAACACA. V gene TRBV13-2 combines with J gene TRBJ1-1, with 7 bases that match TRBD1. With the read ending 4 residues before the CDR3 end, the germline J gene is used to fill in that end. Germline CDR1 reads NNHNN; CDR2 reads SYGAGS (reference sequence). V lost 3 bases and J lost 1; bases outside the gene matches: 3. The CDR3 has 14 residues.

This clone has at least ten counts. Any gene name here is a mouse gene name. From the germline J gene comes the end of the CDR3, since the read stops 4 residues before it. The chain links TRBV13-3 to TRBJ2-1, with unresolved D. CDR1 and CDR2 from the germline V gene are NNHDY and SYVADS. This CDR3 has 13 amino acids. The germline V and J ends were trimmed by 5 bases and 2 bases, with 8 bases remaining between them. The CDR3 DNA, read in part, is TGTGCCAGCAGACCCAGAGACTATGCT. This translates into CASRPRDYA. From start to end, the CDR3 is CASRPRDYAEQFF.

A few counts support this clone. This may be a read error, as it is one base from a much larger clone. Gene names are the mouse ones. The missing CDR3 end, 4 residues past where the read stops, is filled in from the germline J gene. The chain links TRBV13-1 to TRBJ1-1; 8 positions match TRBD1. Losses at the gene ends were 0 bases for V and 0 bases for J; bases not matched to a gene: 1. This CDR3 has 15 amino acids. Germline assignment: CDR1 NSHNY and CDR2 SYGAGN. CDR3 protein: CASSDAQGANTEVFF. The sequenced part of the CDR3 DNA is TGTGCCAGCAGTGATGCACAGGGGGCAAACACA.

This clone was counted between two and nine times. The genes are named according to mouse. This CDR3 reads CTCSGQFYAEQFF. CDR3 DNA (partial): TGCACCTGCAGTGGTCAGTTCTATGCT. This chain links TRBV1 with TRBJ2-1; D not resolved. The CDR3 is cut off 4 residues early in the read; its end comes from the germline J gene. From germline, CDR1 is NSQYPW and CDR2 LRSPGD (reference sequence). This CDR3 region has 13 residues. V shed 4 bases and J shed 3 bases, with 7 bases lying between them.

This clone has more than one count but fewer than ten. Gene names refer to mouse genes. The sequenced fragment ends 4 residues before the CDR3 boundary, so the rest is inferred from the germline J gene. The V gene is TRBV19, the J gene TRBJ2-1; possible D gene TRBD1, 6 bases. Per germline, CDR1 FNHDT and CDR2 SITEND (reference sequence). Deletions cut 1 base from V and 6 bases from J, with 14 bases between. The CDR3 consists of 15 residues. The CDR3 protein is CASSITGLRLAEQFF. The CDR3 bases that were read are TGTGCCAGCAGTATAACAGGGTTGAGACTTGCT.

This clone has more than one count but fewer than ten. Genes and germline are mouse. The CDR3 end lies 4 residues beyond the end of the read and is filled in from the germline J gene. The V gene is TRBV13-3, the J gene TRBJ2-1; D possibly corresponds to TRBD1 (6 bases). V lost 4 bases, J lost 4 bases, and 12 bases lay in between. Germline lookup yields CDR1 NNHDY and CDR2 SYVADS. The CDR3 consists of 14 residues. The sequenced CDR3 bases are TGTGCCAGCAGTCCTGGGACAAAATATGCT. Protein product: CASSPGTKYA. The entire CDR3 reads CASSPGTKYAEQFF.

This clone occurred many times. All gene names here are mouse names. The CDR3 extends 4 residues past the end of the read, so its final part is completed from the germline J gene. The chain uses TRBV13-3 and TRBJ1-4; possibly TRBD1 for D (5 bases). The CDR3 is made up of 14 amino acids. Germline loops: CDR1 NNHDY, CDR2 SYVADS. V was clipped by 2 bases and J by 6 bases, with 11 bases between them. Incomplete CDR3 DNA: TGTGCCAGCAGTGACAGGGAAGGGGACGAA. Translating gives CASSDREGDE. The CDR3 in its entirety is CASSDREGDERLFF.

As concerns this clone: The listed genes are named as in mouse. CDR3 sequence: CASSQLGVYAEQFF. Partial CDR3 DNA: TGTGCCAGCAGTCAACTGGGGGTATATGCT. The gene calls are TRBV13-3 and TRBJ2-1, with 8 bases fitting TRBD2. The CDR3 is cut off 4 residues early in the read; its end comes from the germline J gene. This CDR3 is 14 amino acids long. Per the germline V gene, CDR1 is NNHDY and CDR2 is SYVADS. V was clipped by 4 bases and J by 4 bases; unmatched bases: 4.

For this clone: Each gene name is a mouse one. CDR3 in amino acids: CTCSAEQDHAEQFF. Partial CDR3 DNA: TGCACCTGCAGTGCAGAACAGGATCATGCT. The chain is built from TRBV1 and TRBJ2-1, with D maybe TRBD1 (5 bases). The CDR3 end is not reached by the read, which stops 4 residues before it; the germline J gene fills it in. Germline CDR1 reads NSQYPW; CDR2 reads LRSPGD (reference sequence). The V end was cut by 0 bases, the J end by 5 bases, with 8 bases between. The CDR3 loop spans 14 amino acids. The whole variable domain, filled in from reference TRBV1 and TRBJ2-1, reads VTLLEQNPRWRLVPRGQAVNLRCILKNSQYPWMSWYQQDLQKQLQWLFTLRSPGDKEVKSLPGADYLATRVTDTELRLQVANMSQGRTLYCTCSAEQDHAEQFFGPGTRLTVL.

A few counts support this clone. The genes are named according to mouse. The sequence runs out 4 residues before the end of the CDR3; the remainder is reconstructed from the germline J gene. This chain joins TRBV13-3 and TRBJ1-2; 7 bases map to TRBD1. The CDR3 has 16 residues. V trimming: 4 bases; J trimming: 0 bases; junction bases outside the gene matches: 9. Germline V CDR1 and CDR2: NNHDY, SYVADS. The sequenced CDR3 bases are TGTGCCAGCAGTCCTATGGGACAGTTTACAAACTCC. The encoded protein is CASSPMGQFTNS. The CDR3 in its entirety is CASSPMGQFTNSDYTF.

A word on this clone: Genes here carry mouse names. The CDR3 end falls 4 residues outside the read, so it is completed with the germline J gene. The chain links TRBV13-3 to TRBJ1-2; TRBD1 agrees at 9 bases. Germline V gene data show CDR1 as NNHDY and CDR2 as SYVADS. The CDR3 spans 15 residues. J lost 4 bases, V lost 1 base, and 5 bases had no gene match. The CDR3 spells CASSDLDRGTSDYTF. CDR3 DNA, as far as it was read: TGTGCCAGCAGTGATCTGGACAGGGGAACCTCC.

This clone appeared a few times. Mouse gene names and germline throughout. Coverage ceases 4 residues before the CDR3 finishes, and the germline J gene fills in the end. The V gene is TRBV13-3, the J gene TRBJ1-1, with 7 bases fitting TRBD1. The J segment lost 0 bases and the V segment lost 5 bases, leaving 7 bases of the junction unmatched. The CDR3 loop spans 15 amino acids. Per the germline V gene, CDR1 is NNHDY and CDR2 is SYVADS. The CDR3 protein is CASSGYDRANTEVFF. CDR3 bases read: TGTGCCAGCAGCGGCTATGACAGGGCAAACACA.

This clone was detected a few times. Mouse germline and gene names are used. The missing CDR3 end, 4 residues past where the read stops, is filled in from the germline J gene. The V call is TRBV13-3, the J call TRBJ2-5, with TRBD1 identical over 10 bases. Germline CDR1 is NNHDY and CDR2 is SYVADS. The CDR3 is made up of 14 amino acids. The CDR3 sequence is CASAGTGVEDTQYF. Incomplete CDR3 DNA: TGTGCCAGCGCCGGGACAGGGGTGGAAGAC.

In regard to this clone: At residue 12, the TCRdb protein and translated DNA are inconsistent; the protein given comes from the DNA. Gene names are mouse gene names. The CDR3 goes on 3 residues after the read ends, and that part is filled in from the germline J gene. The rearrangement uses TRBV1 and TRBJ1-3; D may be TRBD1 (6 bases). The CDR3 contains 15 residues. In germline, CDR1 is NSQYPW, CDR2 LRSPGD (reference sequence). V was pared by 4 bases and J by 0 bases, with 10 bases between. The CDR3 protein is CTCSVQGRSGNTLYF. The covered CDR3 bases are TGCACCTGCAGTGTCCAGGGGCGTTCTGGAAATACG.

About this clone: Gene names and germline refer to mouse. Read sequence stops 4 residues before the CDR3 end, and the germline J gene provides the missing end. V usage is TRBV16 and J usage is TRBJ2-7, with 8 bases identical to TRBD1. This CDR3 spans 15 amino acids. Germline V gene data show CDR1 as SGHSA and CDR2 as FRNQAP. The ends lost 2 bases at V and 2 bases at J; junction bases unmatched: 5. The covered CDR3 bases are TGTGCAAGCAGCTTAACCGGGACAGGTACCTAT. Translating gives CASSLTGTGTY. In full, the CDR3 is CASSLTGTGTYEQYF.

A few counts support this clone. The genes are named according to mouse. Read data end 4 residues before the CDR3 end; the end is taken from the germline J gene. This chain uses TRBV13-1 with TRBJ1-4, with TRBD1 as a possible D gene (6 bases). Trimming stripped 3 bases from V and 0 bases from J, with 12 bases between. The germline V gene encodes CDR1 NSHNY and CDR2 SYGAGN. This CDR3 spans 16 amino acids. CDR3 bases read: TGTGCCAGCAGTGTCCGGGACAAAATTTCCAACGAA. This translates into CASSVRDKISNE. The whole CDR3 reads CASSVRDKISNERLFF.

This clone turned up a few times. Gene names follow the mouse nomenclature. The DNA read from the CDR3 is TGTGCCAGCAGTGACTACAAGGGTGGTGCAGAA. It translates to CASSDYKGGAE. The full CDR3 protein is CASSDYKGGAETLYF. This rearrangement joins TRBV13-1 to TRBJ2-3; D is unresolved. From the germline J gene comes the end of the CDR3, since the read stops 4 residues before it. V lost 2 bases and J 1 base, leaving 11 bases between the germline ends. The germline V gene has CDR1 NSHNY and CDR2 SYGAGN. The CDR3 extends over 15 amino acids.

This clone was observed a few times. The gene symbols are mouse symbols. The read stops 4 residues short of the end of the CDR3; the missing end is completed from the germline J gene. This chain links TRBV13-2 with TRBJ1-2, with 7 bases matching TRBD1. Germline CDR1 NNHNN, CDR2 SYGAGS (reference sequence). This CDR3 contains 14 residues. The DNA read from the CDR3 is TGTGCCAGCGGTGATCGACAGGGAAGGACC. Amino acid sequence: CASGDRQGRT. In full, the CDR3 is CASGDRQGRTDYTF.

This clone appeared a few times. Genes here carry mouse names. The read ends 4 residues before the CDR3 terminus; that terminus is restored from the germline J gene. The chain uses TRBV19 and TRBJ2-7, with D possibly matching TRBD1 (5 bases). CDR1 is FNHDT and CDR2 is SITEND in the germline V gene (reference sequence). This CDR3 has 14 amino acids. CDR3 DNA (partial): TGTGCCAGCAGTATAAGAAGGGGTCCTTAT. Protein product: CASSIRRGPY. The whole CDR3 sequence is CASSIRRGPYEQYF.

This clone was seen a few times. The gene names here belong to mouse. The CDR3 end falls 4 residues outside the read, so it is completed with the germline J gene. This chain joins TRBV1 and TRBJ2-5, with 7 bases fitting TRBD1. V lost 3 bases to trimming and J lost 1 base; unmatched junction nucleotides: 7. Germline CDR1 is NSQYPW and CDR2 is LRSPGD (reference sequence). This CDR3 is built from 16 residues. The sequenced CDR3 bases are TGCACCTGCAGTGCCGACAGGGAGAAGGACCAAGAC. This sequence encodes CTCSADREKDQD. The full CDR3 is CTCSADREKDQDTQYF.

This clone was seen at least ten times. Gene names are mouse gene names. The read is 4 residues too short to cover the CDR3 end, so that end is filled in from the germline J gene. This sequence joins TRBV13-3 and TRBJ2-1; the match to TRBD2 covers 12 bases. This CDR3 contains 17 residues. Germline CDR1 NNHDY, CDR2 SYVADS. V lost 5 bases, J lost 1 base, and 7 bases stayed unmatched. The CDR3 sequence is CASRVSGLGGNYAEQFF. The sequenced part of the CDR3 DNA is TGTGCCAGCAGAGTCTCGGGACTGGGGGGAAACTATGCT.

The table lists this clone with many counts. TCRdb lists a protein that is different at residue 14 from the translated DNA; the protein given here uses the DNA translation. Gene names and germline refer to mouse. The read comes to an end 3 residues before the CDR3 does, leaving the germline J gene to fill in the end. This sequence joins TRBV13-1 and TRBJ1-3, with TRBD1 as a possible D gene (6 bases). With 0 bases removed from V and 0 bases from J, the gap between germline ends came to 13 bases. This CDR3 has 17 residues. Germline CDR1 NSHNY, CDR2 SYGAGN. The part of the CDR3 DNA that was read is TGTGCCAGCAGTGATGCAAAGGGGGGCGTTTCTGGAAATACG. This translates into CASSDAKGGVSGNT. From start to end, the CDR3 is CASSDAKGGVSGNTLYF.

This clone was counted between two and nine times. Mouse germline and gene names are used. The read terminates 4 residues ahead of where the CDR3 ends, so the germline J gene completes it. This chain joins TRBV19 and TRBJ1-1; 7 nucleotides line up with TRBD1. The CDR3 consists of 14 residues. Germline V gives CDR1 FNHDT, CDR2 SITEND (reference sequence). V lost 2 bases to trimming and J lost 3 bases; unmatched junction nucleotides: 4. The CDR3 DNA, read in part, is TGTGCCAGCAGTATGCAAGGGACAGACACA. Its protein product is CASSMQGTDT. The CDR3 in full is CASSMQGTDTEVFF.

This clone has a handful of counts. Mouse germline and gene names are used. The sequenced part of the CDR3 DNA is TGTGCCAGCAGTGAGGGGACTGGGGGGGCGCGAGCT. It yields the protein CASSEGTGGARA. The complete CDR3 protein is CASSEGTGGARAEQFF. The chain carries TRBV13-1 and TRBJ2-1, with 14 bases lining up with TRBD2. With the read ending 4 residues before the CDR3 end, the germline J gene is used to fill in that end. The CDR3 is 16 residues long. CDR1 and CDR2 from the germline V gene are NSHNY and SYGAGN.

This clone showed up many times. Gene names refer to mouse genes. The read terminates 4 residues before the CDR3 end, so the remaining end is supplied by the germline J gene. V is TRBV13-3 and J is TRBJ2-1; D might be TRBD2 (5 bases). This CDR3 has 11 amino acids. Germline V gives CDR1 NNHDY, CDR2 SYVADS. The part of the CDR3 DNA that was read is TGTGCCAGCAGGGAGGACTCT. Encoded protein: CASREDS. The CDR3 in its entirety is CASREDSEQFF.